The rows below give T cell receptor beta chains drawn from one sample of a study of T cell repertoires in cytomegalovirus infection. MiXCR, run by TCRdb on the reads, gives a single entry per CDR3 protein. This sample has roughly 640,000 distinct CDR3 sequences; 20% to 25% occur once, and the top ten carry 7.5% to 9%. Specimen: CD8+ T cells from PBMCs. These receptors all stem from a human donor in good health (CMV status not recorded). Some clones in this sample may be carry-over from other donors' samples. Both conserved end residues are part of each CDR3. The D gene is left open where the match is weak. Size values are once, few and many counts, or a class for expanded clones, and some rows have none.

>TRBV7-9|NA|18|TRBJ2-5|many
CASGPSKPLLPLGETQYF
TGTGCCAGCGGACCTTCGAAACCCTTATTACCTCTCGGAGAGACCCAGTACTTC
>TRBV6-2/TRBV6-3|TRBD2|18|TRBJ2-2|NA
CASSYSERGPHPTGELFF
TGTGCCAGCAGTTACTCGGAGCGGGGGCCCCACCCCACCGGGGAGCTGTTTTTT
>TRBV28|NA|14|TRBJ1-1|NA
CASSLPPQNTEAFF
TGTGCCAGCAGTTTACCCCCACAGAACACTGAAGCTTTCTTT
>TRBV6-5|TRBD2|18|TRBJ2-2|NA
CASSLTSGGQVNTGELFF
TGTGCCAGCAGTTTGACTAGCGGGGGGCAAGTGAACACCGGGGAGCTGTTTTTT
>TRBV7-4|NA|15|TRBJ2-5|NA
CASSLSGLRGETQYF
TGTGCCAGCAGCTTATCAGGGCTCCGGGGGGAGACCCAGTACTTC
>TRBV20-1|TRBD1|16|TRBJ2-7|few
CSARPRDRVQSYEQYF
TGCAGTGCTAGACCTCGGGACAGGGTTCAGTCCTACGAGCAGTACTTC
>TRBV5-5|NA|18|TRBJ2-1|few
CASSLGRAREASYNEQFF
TGTGCCAGCAGCTTGGGCAGGGCTAGAGAGGCCTCCTACAATGAGCAGTTCTTC
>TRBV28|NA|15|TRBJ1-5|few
CASSLAWGGNQPQHF
TGTGCCAGCAGTTTAGCCTGGGGGGGCAATCAGCCCCAGCATTTT
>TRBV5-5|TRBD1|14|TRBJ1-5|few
CASSLSTGNQPQHF
TGTGCCAGCAGCTTGTCGACAGGGAATCAGCCCCAGCATTTT
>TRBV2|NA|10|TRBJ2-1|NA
CASSPREQFF
TGTGCCAGCAGTCCCAGGGAGCAGTTCTTC
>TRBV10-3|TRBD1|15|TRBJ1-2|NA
CAISDPPDRINGYTF
TGTGCCATCAGTGACCCTCCGGACAGGATCAATGGCTACACCTTC
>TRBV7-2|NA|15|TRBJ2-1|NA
CASSPSGPPGNEQFF
TGTGCCAGCAGCCCCAGCGGACCCCCAGGGAATGAGCAGTTCTTC
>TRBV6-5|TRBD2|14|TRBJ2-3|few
CASQGPLASDTQYF
TGTGCCAGCCAGGGTCCACTAGCGTCTGATACGCAGTATTTT
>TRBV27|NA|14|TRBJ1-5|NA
CVSRPQGGNQPQHF
TGTGTCAGCAGACCTCAGGGTGGCAATCAGCCCCAGCATTTT
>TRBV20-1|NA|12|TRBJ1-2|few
CRATYSFGGYTF
TGCAGGGCTACATACAGCTTTGGCGGCTACACCTTC
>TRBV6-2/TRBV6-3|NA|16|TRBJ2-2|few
CASTARGTPNTGELFF
TGTGCCAGCACCGCTCGAGGGACACCGAACACCGGGGAGCTGTTTTTT
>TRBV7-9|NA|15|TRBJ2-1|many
CASSDDEQSYNEQFF
TGTGCCAGCAGCGATGACGAACAGTCCTACAATGAGCAGTTCTTC
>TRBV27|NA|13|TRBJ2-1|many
CASTGQGYDEQFF
TGTGCCAGCACGGGACAAGGGTACGATGAGCAGTTCTTC
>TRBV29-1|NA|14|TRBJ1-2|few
CSVPSNRRPGGYTF
TGCAGCGTTCCTTCAAACAGGAGGCCCGGCGGCTACACCTTC
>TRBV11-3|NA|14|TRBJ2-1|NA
CASSDADHPNEQFF
TGTGCCAGCAGCGATGCGGACCATCCAAATGAGCAGTTCTTC
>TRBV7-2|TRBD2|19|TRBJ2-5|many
CASSLASTSGEYPQETQYF
TGTGCCAGCAGCTTAGCTAGTACTAGCGGGGAATACCCCCAAGAGACCCAGTACTTC
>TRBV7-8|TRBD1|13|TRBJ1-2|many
CASSSGQRDGYTF
TGTGCCAGCAGCTCGGGACAGAGGGATGGCTACACCTTC
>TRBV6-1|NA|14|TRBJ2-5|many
CASSELTQKETQYF
TGTGCCAGCAGTGAATTGACGCAGAAAGAGACCCAGTACTTC
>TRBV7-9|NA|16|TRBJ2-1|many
CASSARESRVTDEQFF
TGTGCCAGCAGCGCCCGGGAATCTCGCGTAACCGATGAGCAGTTCTTC
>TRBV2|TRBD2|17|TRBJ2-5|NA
CASSDPLAGGYQETQYF
TGTGCCAGCAGTGACCCACTAGCGGGGGGGTACCAAGAGACCCAGTACTTC
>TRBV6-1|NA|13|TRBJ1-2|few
CASAVNRDDGYTF
TGTGCCAGTGCAGTGAACAGGGATGATGGCTACACCTTC
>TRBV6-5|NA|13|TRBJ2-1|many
CASSYSWGGEQFF
TGTGCCAGCAGTTACTCTTGGGGAGGTGAGCAGTTCTTC
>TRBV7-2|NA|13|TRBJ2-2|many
CASSSGYAGELFF
TGTGCCAGCAGCTCAGGGTATGCCGGGGAGCTGTTTTTT
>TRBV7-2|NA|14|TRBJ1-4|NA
CASSLSLDPEKLFF
TGTGCCAGCAGCTTAAGTCTGGATCCCGAAAAACTGTTTTTT
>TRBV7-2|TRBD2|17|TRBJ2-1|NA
CASSLGTSGGTGDEQFF
TGTGCCAGCAGCTTAGGGACTAGCGGGGGAACGGGGGATGAGCAGTTCTTC
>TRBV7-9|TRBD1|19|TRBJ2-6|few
CASSSETGGALGGANVLTF
TGTGCCAGCAGCTCCGAGACAGGGGGAGCTCTTGGTGGGGCCAACGTCCTGACTTTC
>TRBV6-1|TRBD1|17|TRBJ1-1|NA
CASSEYGDREWLDEAFF
TGTGCCAGCAGTGAATACGGGGACAGGGAGTGGTTGGATGAAGCTTTCTTT
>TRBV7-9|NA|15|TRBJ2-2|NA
CASSSRTMNTGELFF
TGTGCCAGCAGCTCGAGGACAATGAACACCGGGGAGCTGTTTTTT
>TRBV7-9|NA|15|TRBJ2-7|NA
CASSLVQASSYEQYF
TGTGCCAGCAGCTTAGTGCAGGCGAGCTCCTACGAGCAGTACTTC
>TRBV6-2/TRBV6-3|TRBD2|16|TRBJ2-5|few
CASSPATSGPQKTQYF
TGTGCCAGCAGTCCGGCGACTAGCGGACCCCAGAAGACCCAGTACTTC